The clone carrying this T cell receptor beta chain ranks as medium-sized in terms of frequency. The antigen remains unidentified. Via 5' RACE with UMI labels, TRB cDNA libraries were prepared. TCRdb reprocessed the 5' RACE reads; each CDR3 protein has one entry and no DNA is given. Recorded here are some 8,000 distinct CDR3 sequences; the top ten clones represent roughly 1.5%. This record belongs to a study of CXCR3-negative and CXCR3-positive naive CD8 T cells. Study information: Sequencing yielded around 130 million TRB reads, roughly 1.5 +/- 0.3 million per library. Regarding the study as a whole: With respect to TRBV-TRBJ usage, naive CXCR3-negative and CXCR3-positive cells were similar; memory differed. More hydrophobic TRB CDR3s were found in CXCR3-positive naive cells than in CXCR3-negative naive cells.

Identification of naive CD8+ T cells rested on CD45RO-CCR7+CD27+CD95- status. The sample comprised naive CXCR3- CD8+ T cells from blood. As for subset: CD45RO-CCR7+CD27+CD95- naive CD8+ T cells lacking CXCR3 (TNR3-). This receptor was identified in a human donor in good health. Some clones in this sample may be carry-over from other donors' samples.

This CDR3 reads CSVEDQAGTNYGYTF. This chain uses TRBV29-1 with TRBJ1-2; as DNA is missing, the TRBD1 call by TCRdb cannot be tested. The germline CDR1 and CDR2 sequences are SQVTM and ANQGSEA. This CDR3 spans 15 amino acids.